A single sample is the source of the 7 T cell receptor beta chains below, sequenced in a study of cytomegalovirus exposure and HLA in healthy donors. PCR employed 60 Vbeta and 13 Jbeta primers. Only in-frame clones appear in the TCRdb table, and some are missing; sequencing was by immunoSEQ multiplex PCR. The profile covers over 150,000 clones, with 70% to 80% appearing a single time and roughly 4.2% taken by the ten largest. Source material: PBMCs. The receptors derive from a woman aged 40 to 49 in good health and CMV-seronegative.

This rearrangement joins TRBV6-5 to TRBJ2-1; 11 bases are a match to TRBD2. CDR3 size: 15 residues. V was pared by 0 bases and J by 8 bases, with 3 bases of the junction left unmatched. CDR1 is MNHEY, CDR2 SVGAGI, per germline. CDR3 nucleotide sequence: TGTGCCAGCAGTTACTCCCTAGCGGGAGGCCATGAGCAGTTCTTC. Its protein product is CASSYSLAGGHEQFF.

The chain couples TRBV5-1 to TRBJ2-2; a weak D match, TRBD1 (6 bases). The CDR3 extends over 14 amino acids. The V end lost 4 bases, the J end lost 3 bases, and 10 bases lay between the germline ends. Germline loops: CDR1 SGHRS, CDR2 YFSETQ. The DNA of the CDR3 is TGCGCCAGCAGCACCGGACAGTACACCGGGGAGCTGTTTTTT. Residues: CASSTGQYTGELFF.

This chain uses TRBV27 with TRBJ2-2; 11 positions agree with TRBD1. This CDR3 is built from 15 residues. With 3 bases clipped from V and 7 bases from J, the junction kept 4 bases outside the gene matches. Germline CDR1 MNHEY, CDR2 SMNVEV (reference sequence). Written as DNA, the CDR3 is TGTGCCAGCAGTTTTCCCGGGACAGGGGGCGGGGAGCTGTTTTTT. Protein: CASSFPGTGGGELFF.

Only one count was recorded for this clone. The chain employs TRBV27 and TRBJ2-7, with D hard to call. Germline CDR1 is MNHEY and CDR2 is SMNVEV (reference sequence). Trimming stripped 3 bases from V and 11 bases from J, with 17 bases between. The CDR3 contains 13 residues. Written as DNA, the CDR3 is TGTGCCAGCAGTTTGAGGAGAGGTGGAAAGAAGTACTTC. This translates into CASSLRRGGKKYF.

The chain recombines TRBV27 with TRBJ2-7, with 12 nucleotides matching TRBD1. This CDR3 has 14 amino acids. CDR1 MNHEY and CDR2 SMNVEV come from the germline V gene (reference sequence). V lost 6 bases, J lost 4 bases, and 4 bases stayed unmatched. The CDR3 spells CASRGTGGPYEQYF. The CDR3 DNA is TGTGCCAGCAGGGGGACAGGGGGCCCTTACGAGCAGTACTTC.

J is TRBJ2-1 and V is TRBV27; 7 bases fit TRBD2. From germline, CDR1 is MNHEY and CDR2 SMNVEV (reference sequence). This CDR3 spans 13 amino acids. The junction had 9 bases not matched to a gene; V was cut back by 4 bases and J by 12 bases. CDR3 nucleotide sequence: TGTGCCAGCAGTTCCCCCTCGGGGGGAGGGCAGTTCTTC. It encodes CASSSPSGGGQFF.

The V gene is TRBV11-3, the J gene TRBJ2-7, with 9 bases identical to TRBD1. CDR3 length equals 15 residues. Germline-derived CDR1 and CDR2 are SGHNT and YENEEA. The junction had 10 bases not matched to a gene; V was cut back by 4 bases and J by 6 bases. CDR3 protein: CASSSSPGQGREQYF. CDR3 coding DNA: TGTGCCAGCAGCTCTTCTCCGGGACAGGGACGCGAGCAGTACTTC.